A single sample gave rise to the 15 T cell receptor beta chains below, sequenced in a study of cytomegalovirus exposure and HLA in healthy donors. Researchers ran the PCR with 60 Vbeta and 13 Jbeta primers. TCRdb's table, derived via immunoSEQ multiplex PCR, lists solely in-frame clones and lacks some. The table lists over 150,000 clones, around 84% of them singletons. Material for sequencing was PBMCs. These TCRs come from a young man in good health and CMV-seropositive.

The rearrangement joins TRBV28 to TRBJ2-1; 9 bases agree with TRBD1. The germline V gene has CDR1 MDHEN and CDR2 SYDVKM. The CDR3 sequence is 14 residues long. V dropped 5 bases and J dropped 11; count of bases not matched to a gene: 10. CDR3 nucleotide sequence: TGTGCCAGCAGTAGGGACGGACAGGGGATAAAGCAGTTCTTC. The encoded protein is CASSRDGQGIKQFF.

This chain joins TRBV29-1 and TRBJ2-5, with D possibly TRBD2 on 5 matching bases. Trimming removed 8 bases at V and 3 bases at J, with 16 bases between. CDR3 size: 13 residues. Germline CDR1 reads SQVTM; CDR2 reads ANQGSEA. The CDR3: CSLKRTVEETQYF. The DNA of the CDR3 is TGCAGCTTGAAAAGGACTGTAGAAGAGACCCAGTACTTC.

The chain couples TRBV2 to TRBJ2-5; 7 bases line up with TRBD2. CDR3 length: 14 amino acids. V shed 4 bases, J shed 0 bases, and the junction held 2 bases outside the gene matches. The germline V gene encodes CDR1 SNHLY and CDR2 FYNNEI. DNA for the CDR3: TGTGCCAGCAGTGTTAGCGGGTACCAAGAGACCCAGTACTTC. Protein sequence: CASSVSGYQETQYF.

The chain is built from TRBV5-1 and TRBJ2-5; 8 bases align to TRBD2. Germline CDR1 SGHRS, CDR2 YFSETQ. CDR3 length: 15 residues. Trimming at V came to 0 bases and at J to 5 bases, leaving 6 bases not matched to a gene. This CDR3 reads CASSLEGTRSETQYF. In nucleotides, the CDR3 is TGCGCCAGCAGCTTGGAAGGGACTAGGAGTGAGACCCAGTACTTC.

The CDR3, as DNA: TGCGCCAGCAGCCCCCGGGAGGCGAGACCCTACGAGCAGTACTTC. This codes for CASSPREARPYEQYF. This chain joins TRBV5-1 and TRBJ2-7; 7 positions match TRBD2. Germline assignment: CDR1 SGHRS and CDR2 YFSETQ. The CDR3 consists of 15 residues. V lost 4 bases, J lost 2 bases, and 9 bases stayed unmatched.

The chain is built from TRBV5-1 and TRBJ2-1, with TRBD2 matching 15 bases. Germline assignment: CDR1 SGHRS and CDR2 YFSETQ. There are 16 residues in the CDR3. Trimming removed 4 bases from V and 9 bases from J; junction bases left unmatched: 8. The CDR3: CASSVPGTSGRSEQFF. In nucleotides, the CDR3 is TGCGCCAGCAGCGTTCCCGGGACTAGCGGGAGGAGTGAGCAGTTCTTC. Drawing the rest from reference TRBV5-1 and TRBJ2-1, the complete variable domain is KAGVTQTPRYLIKTRGQQVTLSCSPISGHRSVSWYQQTPGQGLQFLFEYFSETQRNKGNFPGRFSGRQFSNSRSEMNVSTLELGDSALYLCASSVPGTSGRSEQFFGPGTRLTVL.

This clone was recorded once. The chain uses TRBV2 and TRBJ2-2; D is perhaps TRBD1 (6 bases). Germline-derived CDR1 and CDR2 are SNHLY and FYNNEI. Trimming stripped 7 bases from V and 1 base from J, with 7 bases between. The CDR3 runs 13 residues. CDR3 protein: CASKGGNTGELFF. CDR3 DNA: TGTGCCAGCAAAGGGGGGAACACCGGGGAGCTGTTTTTT.

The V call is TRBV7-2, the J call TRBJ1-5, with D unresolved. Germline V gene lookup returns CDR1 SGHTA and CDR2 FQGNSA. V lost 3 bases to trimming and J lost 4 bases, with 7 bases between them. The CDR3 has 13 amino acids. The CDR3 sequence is CASSFQLNQPQHF. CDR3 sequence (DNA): TGTGCCAGCAGCTTTCAACTTAATCAGCCCCAGCATTTT.

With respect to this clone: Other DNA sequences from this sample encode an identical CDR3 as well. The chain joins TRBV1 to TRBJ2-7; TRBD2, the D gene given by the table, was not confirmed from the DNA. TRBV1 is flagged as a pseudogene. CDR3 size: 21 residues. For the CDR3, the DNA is TGCACCAGCAGCCAAGGATTACCCTCCCGGGGACTAGCGGGACCAGACTACGAGCAGTACGTC. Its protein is CTSSQGLPSRGLAGPDYEQYV.

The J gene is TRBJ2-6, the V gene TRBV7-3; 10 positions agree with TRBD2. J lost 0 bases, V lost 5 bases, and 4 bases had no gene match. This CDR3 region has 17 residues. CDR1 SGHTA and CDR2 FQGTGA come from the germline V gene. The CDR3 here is CASSLTSGNSGANVLTF. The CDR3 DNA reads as TGTGCCAGCAGCCTCACTAGCGGGAACTCTGGGGCCAACGTCCTGACTTTC.

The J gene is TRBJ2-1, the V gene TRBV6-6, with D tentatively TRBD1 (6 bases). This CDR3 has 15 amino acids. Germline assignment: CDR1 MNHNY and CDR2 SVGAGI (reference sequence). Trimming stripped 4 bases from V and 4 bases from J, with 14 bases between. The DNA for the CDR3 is TGTGCCAGCAGTTCACAGGGCCCGGGGTACAATGAGCAGTTCTTC. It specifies CASSSQGPGYNEQFF.

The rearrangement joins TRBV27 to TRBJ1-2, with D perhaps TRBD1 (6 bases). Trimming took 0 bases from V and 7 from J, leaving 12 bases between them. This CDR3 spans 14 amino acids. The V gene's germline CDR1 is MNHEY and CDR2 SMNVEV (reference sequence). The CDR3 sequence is CASSLSVGGAGYTF. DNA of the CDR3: TGTGCCAGCAGTTTATCCGTGGGGGGGGCTGGCTACACCTTC.

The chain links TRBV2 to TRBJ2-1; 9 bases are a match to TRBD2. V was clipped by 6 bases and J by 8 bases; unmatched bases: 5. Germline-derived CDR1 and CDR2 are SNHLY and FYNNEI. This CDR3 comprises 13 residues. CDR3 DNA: TGTGCCAGCAGGACTAGCGGAGGGTATGAGCAGTTCTTC. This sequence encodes CASRTSGGYEQFF.

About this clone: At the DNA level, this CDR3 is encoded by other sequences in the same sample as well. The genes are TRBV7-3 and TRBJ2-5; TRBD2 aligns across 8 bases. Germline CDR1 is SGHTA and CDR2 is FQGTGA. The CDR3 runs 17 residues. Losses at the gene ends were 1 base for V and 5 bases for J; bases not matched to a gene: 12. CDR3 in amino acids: CASSLRGRSGSSETQYF. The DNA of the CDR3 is TGTGCCAGCAGCTTAAGGGGGCGGAGCGGGAGTTCTGAGACCCAGTACTTC.

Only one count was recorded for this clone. CDR3 in amino acids: CASSASGRDTYEQYV. The CDR3 nucleotides are TGTGCCAGCAGCGCTAGCGGGAGGGATACCTACGAGCAGTACGTC. The V call is TRBV9, the J call TRBJ2-7, with 12 bases identical to TRBD2. Germline CDR1 is SGDLS and CDR2 is YYNGEE. V shed 3 bases and J 2 bases; nucleotides not matched to a gene: 3. This CDR3 comprises 15 residues.